This T cell receptor (beta chain) was recovered during a study of cytomegalovirus exposure and HLA in healthy donors. About the research overall: The same platform was used for the 90 to 150 validation repertoires and the approximately 700 first-cohort repertoires, a later analysis reported.

The CDR3 extends over 14 amino acids. The V gene's germline CDR1 is SEHNR and CDR2 FQNEAQ (reference sequence). As regards this clone: One junction end disagrees with the germline gene, perhaps due to a read error.

The assay was immunoSEQ multiplex PCR, and TCRdb's table has in-frame clones only and misses some. The sample contains some 150,000 clones, around 90% of which appear only once. The chain recombines TRBV7-9 with TRBJ1-6, with D maybe TRBD1 (5 bases). The sample was PBMCs. The origin of this receptor is a man younger than 35 in good health and CMV-seropositive. CDR3 protein: CASSLDSFNSPLHF. The CDR3 DNA sequence: TGTGCCAGCAGTTTAGACAGCTTCAATTCACCCCTCCACTTT.